This note documents a single T cell receptor (beta chain) sequence. Its matching antigen is unknown. CDR1 SGHVS and CDR2 FQNEAQ come from the germline V gene. This CDR3 contains 15 residues. Between the trimmed V and J ends, which lost 6 bases and 0 bases, there was a span of 15 bases. This table comes from immunoSEQ multiplex PCR, and its TCRdb copy is limited to in-frame clones, with some not included. The sample consists of about 730,000 clones, 55% to 75% of them appearing once. This sample stems from a study of shared clonotypes between healthy human individuals. Notes on the study in general: Non-shared clonotypes showed lower generation probabilities than clonotypes common to all four donors. Relative to memory subsets, naive subsets generally showed larger estimated richness.

Recent acute infections and vaccinations were absent in the healthy HIV-negative adult donors. The rearrangement links TRBV7-8 to TRBJ2-7, with D possibly matching TRBD2 (6 bases). The sequenced sample was memory CD4+ T cells sorted from blood. Noted subset: CD45RA-negative fraction. This clonotype originated in a woman in her 30s in good health. Written as DNA, the CDR3 is TGTGCCAGCAGGTCTGGGGACTTCGCCTCCTACGAGCAGTACTTC. The encoded protein is CASRSGDFASYEQYF.